The clone carrying this T cell receptor (beta chain) was seen a single time. Trimming left V 6 bases short and J 4 bases short, with 22 bases between. Germline V gene sequence: CDR1 PRHDT, CDR2 FYEKMQ (reference sequence). The CDR3 consists of 16 residues. Those enrolled in Seattle joined during active infection and were followed longitudinally afterward. The data originate from a study of blood T cell repertoires in COVID-19. Study summary: Donors in the United States, Italy and Spain gave samples during acute or convalescent COVID-19. PBMCs, B-cell-depleted T cells, or T cells were the source of the cDNA or gDNA that made up the material.

In the original analysis: Amplification with reference gene primers provided the estimates of nucleated cell counts. This table comes from immunoSEQ multiplex PCR, and its TCRdb copy is limited to in-frame clones, with some not included. From that table come the V and J calls and clone size; the DNA was used to work out D and trimming. The sample holds tens of thousands of clones; approximately 84% are singletons and the top ten take more than 15%. The receptor was derived from a man aged 55-75 years with COVID-19, enrolled during active disease. J is TRBJ2-7 and V is TRBV13; D may be TRBD2 (6 bases). Sequenced material: peripheral blood. The chain's CDR3 is CASRSKMGTGRYEQYF. The CDR3 nucleotides are TGTGCCAGCAGGTCTAAAATGGGGACTGGAAGATACGAGCAGTACTTC.